This T cell receptor beta chain was obtained from a study of cytomegalovirus exposure and HLA in healthy donors (dated by TCRdb to about 2017). Background on the whole study: According to an earlier analysis of several hundred of the donors, some 170 million T cells yielded some 120 million unique TCR beta sequences and 276 Gb of sequence data. The T cell repertoires of some 670 subjects were profiled by immunosequencing and related to cytomegalovirus serostatus. Among approximately 370 genotyped donors of the cohort, an average of roughly 230,000 unique TCR beta nucleotide sequences was sequenced per donor, of which 15% to 20% were non-productive. An early release covering 500 to 750 HLA-typed donors comprised roughly 300 gigabases of sequencing data and approximately 80 million unique TCR sequences. The number of typed donors differed by locus: roughly 629-640 for A, B, C, DRB1 and DQB1; 522 for DQA1; about 600 for DPA1; and 450 to 480 for DPB1. Of the 350 to 450 genotyped donors, 70% to 90% were placed in the genetic ancestry cluster associated with self-reported Caucasian donors. The study aimed to test whether cataloging public T cell receptors could reveal signatures of past pathogen exposure. A separate validation cohort of 100 to 150 different subjects was used in addition to the approximately 610-subject first cohort. To predict cytomegalovirus infection status, the study brought together high-throughput TCR immunosequencing, statistical association of individual TCRs with disease status, and machine learning. Both class I and class II loci were covered by HLA typing, at four-digit resolution. The later analysis used no new phenotypic data to find candidate immune exposures, relying instead on TCR beta sequences and their occurrence across donors. An earlier analysis of some 600 of the donors applied high-throughput TCR beta sequencing to assess whether each TCR beta V gene segment acted as functional or pseudogenic. Donor age, sex, ethnicity and CMV serostatus were compiled alongside the repertoire data. All discovery cohort repertoires had been generated using a single sequencing platform. Because of strong linkage in the cohort, five DR-DQ haplotypes were treated as single units for association and clustering. A later analysis re-analyzed previously published TCR beta repertoires from 550 to 700 donors and added high-resolution HLA genotyping to study TCR occurrence patterns. A later genetic analysis used genome-wide SNP genotypes for about 65% of the 666 donors, treating that subset as a discovery cohort.

Comments on this clone: Its antigen remains undetermined. It has no much larger one-base neighbor in the sample; base qualities were not kept.

Library preparation used the immunoSEQ multiplex PCR assay. A mixture of 60 forward primers for TCR Vbeta segments and 13 reverse primers for TCR Jbeta segments was used in the multiplex PCR. A multiplex PCR assay on genomic DNA amplified the CDR3 region of rearranged TCR beta genes. The amplified TCR beta libraries were sequenced on the Illumina HiSeq System as 87-base-pair reads. As for how the authors treated the data: A later analysis tallied approximately 87 million unique TCR beta chains across the 660 or so repertoires, and approximately 12 million of those chains were shared by two or more donors. Raw reads were error-corrected and collapsed into unique sequences with a nearest-neighbor algorithm that merged closely related sequences to remove PCR and sequencing errors. CDR3 sequences were aligned to IMGT reference sequences to assign V, D and J gene segments. For a sequence to be retained, a match of at least six nucleotides was required to both a V gene segment and a J gene segment. A rearrangement counted as productive if the CDR3 had no stop codons and remained in frame with V and J, and every other rearrangement counted as non-productive. CDR3 was defined by IMGT convention, running from the second conserved V-encoded cysteine to the conserved J-encoded phenylalanine. Sequences without an unambiguous match to a single V gene segment were excluded from the earlier analysis of approximately 560 of the donors. In an earlier analysis of around 600 of the donors, V segments were called functional above 56.7% productive rearrangements and were called segregating when the between-donor standard deviation exceeded 5%. To diagnose cytomegalovirus status from the catalog of TCR beta chain sequences, a statistical classification framework was built. In a later analysis, V and J genes were assigned by comparing TCR nucleotide sequences against IMGT/GENE-DB human TR gene sequences. A later analysis assigned CDR3 sequences and most-parsimonious VDJ recombination scenarios with the TCRdist pipeline. In a later analysis, each TCR beta chain was defined by its CDR3 amino acid sequence together with its V-gene family, and reads without a unique V-gene family were excluded. A later analysis removed over 500 highly shared, low-generation-probability nucleotide sequences to deal with suspected cross-contamination and a sequencing artifact. In a later analysis, a clonal expansion index was calculated for each public chain from normalized within-repertoire ranks of inferred template counts. In a later analysis, generation probabilities were computed with a VDJ recombination model fitted to out-of-frame rearrangements, and the resulting probabilities were checked against IGoR. A later analysis scored TCR-TCR, TCR-HLA and TCR-CMV co-occurrence with hypergeometric tests, applying a repertoire-size bias correction to TCR pairs. False discovery rates were estimated in a later analysis by permuting HLA or CMV assignments 20 times. In a later analysis, co-occurring TCRs were grouped using DBSCAN, and TCRdist sequence similarity was added for clustering within HLA-allele-positive subsets. For co-occurrence clustering, repertoires with fewer than 30,000 or more than 120,000 public chains were excluded, along with roughly 5 repertoires with anomalous nucleotide sharing. Here the immuneACCESS table is served through TCRdb, limited to in-frame sequences with V and J called. Missing clones are a known gap in these copies; in checked studies unresolved V genes cover under half, and the rest lacks a known reason. V and J calls and clone size come straight from that table; D and trimming were deduced from the DNA. The sample table contains fewer than 200,000 clones; only one count was recorded for more than 75% of them. The ten largest clones capture around 3.6% of the sample.

The cohort was made up of about 670 healthy bone marrow donors. All cohort members were sampled while nominally healthy, although unrecorded immune exposures were likely present. The donor tested CMV seropositive and was one of the 289 seropositive cohort members. A peripheral blood sample was provided by each donor, and peripheral blood mononuclear cells were used for TCR beta sequencing. The Qiagen DNeasy Blood Extraction Kit was used to extract genomic DNA from the blood cell samples. Looking up the germline V gene yields CDR1 MNHNS and CDR2 SASEGT. Including the terminal cysteine and phenylalanine, the CDR3 comprises 16 residues. The read is trimmed to its CDR3 DNA, 48 bases read in frame from base 1. V and J are truncated by 3 bases and 0 bases respectively, leaving an intervening sequence of 15 bases. The research as a whole found: Linkage disequilibrium might explain the correlated functional status among segregating V segments, but an unknown experimental factor could not be excluded. The authors suggested that the approach could potentially be generalized to other disease states and immunological phenotypes. Roughly uniform sequencing depth across donors was assumed in presence/absence analyses, although this assumption may not hold. In a later analysis, several top co-occurrence clusters were reported to appear linked to parvovirus B19, influenza, CMV and Epstein-Barr virus. A later analysis found that TCR association rates varied across HLA loci, with DRB1 alleles showing the most associated TCRs and HLA-C alleles the fewest. Some IMGT-functional V segments, including TRBV6-2 and TRBV6-3, could not be distinguished by the 87-base-pair reads and were therefore excluded. In this cohort, only TCR beta chains were sequenced, and detectable features were limited by the absence of alpha or paired-chain data. Because some donors lacked HLA typing at each locus, the association tests relied only on the typed subset. According to a later genetic analysis, donors in an Asian-associated ancestry cluster had fewer N-insertions in productive TCRs than the approximately 610-donor mean. Most CMV-associated TCR beta chains appeared to be HLA-restricted in a later analysis, and the HLA associations seemed to be driven largely by CMV exposure. V-gene and J-gene trimming of TCR beta chains was associated with a missense DCLRE1C variant in a later genetic analysis, and the association was replicated in an independent cohort. The sequencing pipeline was judged likely to have produced a cluster of highly shared sequence variants as a technical artifact. The classifier was reported to diagnose cytomegalovirus status with high specificity and sensitivity in both the original and validation cohorts. The only immune exposure information available for the cohort was CMV serostatus. A few of the identified cytomegalovirus-associated TCR beta chains were confirmed in vitro to be specific for cytomegalovirus antigens. In a later analysis, HLA-associated TCR beta chains were found to be more clonally expanded and to have lower generation probabilities than equally common non-associated chains. Strong co-occurrence of HLA alleles, especially DR and DQ, made assigning TCR associations to individual alleles difficult. The study gave a list of under 200 TCR beta chains associated with cytomegalovirus. Because counts were too low, fewer than 20 rarely observed V segments, including chromosome 9 orphons, were excluded from the earlier analysis of roughly 580 of the donors. A further reported finding was that TCR beta sequences accurately predicted the HLA-A and HLA-B alleles for most subjects in the first cohort. Broadly in line with IMGT annotations, most TCR beta V segments showed up in productive rearrangements about 87% or about 30% of the time in an earlier analysis of under 700 of the donors. At a false discovery rate of 0.05, a later analysis linked under 20,000 TCR beta sequences to specific HLA alleles. Across donors, most TCR sequences were observed very rarely, whereas some public TCRs were present in many individuals.

Here the chain combines TRBV6-1 and TRBJ2-7, and perhaps TRBD2 as D gene, on 5 matching bases. Sample: PBMCs. This TCR came from a middle-aged man in good health and CMV-seropositive. The DNA sequence is as follows: TGTGCCAGCAGTGATTTCGCGGGCCCGAGCTCCTACGAGCAGTACTTC. This sequence encodes CASSDFAGPSSYEQYF.